This T cell receptor (beta chain) is from a study of cytomegalovirus exposure and HLA in healthy donors. Findings of the study overall: Rare TCR sequences predominated, though certain public TCRs were found in many donors. It was in a later analysis that TCR association rates were seen to vary by HLA locus, highest for DRB1 and lowest for HLA-C. Later, an analysis found that common viral pathogens appeared to be linked with several of the most significant clusters.

Germline lookup yields CDR1 GTSNPN and CDR2 SVGIG (reference sequence). Trimming removed 2 bases from V and 12 bases from J; junction bases left unmatched: 3. The CDR3 has 12 amino acids. About this clone itself: Its antigen is as yet unknown.

The study ran its PCR with 60 Vbeta and 13 Jbeta primers. TCRdb keeps only in-frame clones here, not all; method: immunoSEQ multiplex PCR. Of around 200,000 clones in the sample, over 75% were seen once. The chain links TRBV30 to TRBJ2-1; 11 bases match TRBD2. Material for sequencing was PBMCs. The receptor's source is a woman in her forties or fifties in good health and CMV-seropositive. The CDR3 reads CAWSRTSGLQFF. The DNA for the CDR3 is TGTGCCTGGAGTCGGACTAGCGGGTTGCAGTTCTTC.